This passage covers 4 T cell receptor beta chains from one sample sequenced in a study of blood T cell repertoires in COVID-19. Data came from immunoSEQ multiplex PCR; TCRdb stores just in-frame clones and leaves some out. This sample has 310,000 or so clones; around 90% occur once, and the top ten carry 1%. What was sequenced was peripheral blood. The receptors were sampled from a man between 50 and 59 years old with active or convalescent COVID-19.

CDR3 sequence: CACQGAEDQPQHF. The DNA of the CDR3 is TGTGCCTGCCAGGGGGCTGAAGATCAGCCCCAGCATTTT. The chain couples TRBV30 to TRBJ1-5, with TRBD1 identical over 8 bases. Per germline, CDR1 GTSNPN and CDR2 SVGIG (reference sequence). This CDR3 contains 13 residues. V lost 6 bases to trimming and J lost 5 bases; unmatched junction nucleotides: 6.

This clone was recorded a few times. Germline is not matched at one junction end, which may reflect a read error. The V call is TRBV10-3, the J call TRBJ1-1; TRBD1 might be the D (6 bases). Germline V lookup: CDR1 ENHRY, CDR2 SYGVKD. The CDR3 runs to 11 residues. In nucleotides, the CDR3 is TGTGCCATCAGTGGTGGACAGAGCCATCGTTTT. It yields the protein CAISGGQSHRF.

The chain carries TRBV20-1 and TRBJ2-1; 11 bases agree with TRBD1. CDR1 is DFQATT, CDR2 SNEGSKA, per germline (reference sequence). This CDR3 has 15 residues. With V trimmed by 3 bases and J by 1 base, 2 bases remained unmatched. Here the CDR3 reads CSASGTGGSYNEQFF. Here the CDR3 DNA reads TGCAGTGCTAGTGGGACAGGGGGTTCCTACAATGAGCAGTTCTTC.

This rearrangement joins TRBV5-1 to TRBJ2-3; 8 nucleotides match TRBD2. CDR1 SGHRS and CDR2 YFSETQ come from the germline V gene. V lost 2 bases, J lost 4 bases, and 3 bases stayed unmatched. The CDR3 extends over 14 amino acids. The CDR3 DNA follows: TGCGCCAGCAGCTTAGAGCGGGAGCCAGATACGCAGTATTTT. Its translation is CASSLEREPDTQYF.